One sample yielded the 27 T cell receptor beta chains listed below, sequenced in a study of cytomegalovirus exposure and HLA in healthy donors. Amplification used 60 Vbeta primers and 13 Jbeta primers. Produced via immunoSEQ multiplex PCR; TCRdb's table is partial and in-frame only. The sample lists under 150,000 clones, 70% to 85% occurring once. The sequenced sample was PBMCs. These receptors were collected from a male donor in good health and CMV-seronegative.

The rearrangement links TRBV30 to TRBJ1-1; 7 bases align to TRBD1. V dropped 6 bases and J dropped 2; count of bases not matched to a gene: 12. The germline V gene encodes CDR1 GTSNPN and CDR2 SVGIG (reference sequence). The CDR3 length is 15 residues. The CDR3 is CACHRRGTANTEAFF. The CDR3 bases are TGTGCCTGCCATAGAAGAGGGACAGCAAACACTGAAGCTTTCTTT.

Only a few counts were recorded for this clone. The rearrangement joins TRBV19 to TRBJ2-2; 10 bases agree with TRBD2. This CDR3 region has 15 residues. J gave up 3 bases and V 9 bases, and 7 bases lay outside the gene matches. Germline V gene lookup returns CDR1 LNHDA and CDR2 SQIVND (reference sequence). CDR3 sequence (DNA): TGTGCCAGCCAGACTAGCGGGTGGTACACCGGGGAGCTGTTTTTT. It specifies CASQTSGWYTGELFF.

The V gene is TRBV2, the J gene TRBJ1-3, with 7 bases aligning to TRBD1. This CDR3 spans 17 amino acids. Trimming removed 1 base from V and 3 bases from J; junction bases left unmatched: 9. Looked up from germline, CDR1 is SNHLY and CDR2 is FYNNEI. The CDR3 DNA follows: TGTGCCAGCAGTGAAGAGGAACAGGGGTGGTTTGGAAACACCATATATTTT. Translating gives CASSEEEQGWFGNTIYF.

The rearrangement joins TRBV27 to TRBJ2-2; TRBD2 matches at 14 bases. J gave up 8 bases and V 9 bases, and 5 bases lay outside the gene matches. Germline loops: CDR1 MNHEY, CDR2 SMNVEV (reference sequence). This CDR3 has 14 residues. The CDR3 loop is CASWTSGRSGELFF. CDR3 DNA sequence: TGTGCCAGTTGGACTAGCGGGAGGTCGGGGGAGCTGTTTTTT.

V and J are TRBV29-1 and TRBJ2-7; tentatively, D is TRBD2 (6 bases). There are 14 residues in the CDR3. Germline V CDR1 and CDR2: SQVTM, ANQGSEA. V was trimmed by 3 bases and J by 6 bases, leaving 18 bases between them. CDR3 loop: CSVEEGTQSLEQYF. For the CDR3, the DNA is TGCAGCGTTGAGGAGGGGACTCAGTCCCTCGAGCAGTACTTC.

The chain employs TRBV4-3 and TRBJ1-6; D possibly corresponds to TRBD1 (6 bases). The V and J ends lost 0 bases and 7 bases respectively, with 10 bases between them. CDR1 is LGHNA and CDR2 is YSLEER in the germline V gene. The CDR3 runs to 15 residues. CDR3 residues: CASSQEGAGNSPLHF. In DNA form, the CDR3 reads TGCGCCAGCAGCCAAGAGGGGGCCGGCAATTCACCCCTCCACTTT.

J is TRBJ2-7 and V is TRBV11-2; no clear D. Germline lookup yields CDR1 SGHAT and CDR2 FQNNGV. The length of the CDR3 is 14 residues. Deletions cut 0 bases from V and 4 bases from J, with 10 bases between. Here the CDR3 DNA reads TGTGCCAGCAGCTTAGATCGCGCAAGTTACGAGCAGTACTTC. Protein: CASSLDRASYEQYF.

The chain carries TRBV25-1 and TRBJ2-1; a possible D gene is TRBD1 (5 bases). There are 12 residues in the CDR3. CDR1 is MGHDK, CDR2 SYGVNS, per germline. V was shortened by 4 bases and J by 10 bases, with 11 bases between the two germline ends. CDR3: CASSAGRTEQFF. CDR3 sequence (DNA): TGTGCCAGCAGTGCAGGAAGGACAGAGCAGTTCTTC.

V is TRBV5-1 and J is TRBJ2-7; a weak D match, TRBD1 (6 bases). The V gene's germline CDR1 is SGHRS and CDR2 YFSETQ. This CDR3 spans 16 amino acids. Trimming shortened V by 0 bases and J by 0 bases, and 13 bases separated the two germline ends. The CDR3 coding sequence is TGCGCCAGCAGCTTGGGTTACGGGACACCCTCCTACGAGCAGTACTTC. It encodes CASSLGYGTPSYEQYF.

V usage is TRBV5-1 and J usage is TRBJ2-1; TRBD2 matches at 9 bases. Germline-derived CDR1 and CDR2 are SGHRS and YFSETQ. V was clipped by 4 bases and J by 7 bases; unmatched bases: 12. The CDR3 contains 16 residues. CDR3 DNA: TGCGCCAGCAGCCGAGCAATAGCGGGGGCAACTAATGAGCAGTTCTTC. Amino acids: CASSRAIAGATNEQFF.

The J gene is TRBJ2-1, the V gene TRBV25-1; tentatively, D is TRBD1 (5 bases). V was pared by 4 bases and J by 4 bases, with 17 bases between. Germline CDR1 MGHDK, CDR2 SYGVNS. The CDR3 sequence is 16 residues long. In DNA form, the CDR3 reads TGTGCCAGCAGTGCCCCGACCCTTAGGGGTTACAATGAGCAGTTCTTC. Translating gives CASSAPTLRGYNEQFF.

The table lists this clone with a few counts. The CDR3 here is CASSLRRGASGNYEQYF. The CDR3 region has the DNA TGTGCCAGCAGCTTACGCCGAGGGGCTAGCGGAAACTACGAGCAGTACTTC. The chain employs TRBV7-2 and TRBJ2-7; 7 bases are a match to TRBD2. CDR1 is SGHTA, CDR2 FQGNSA, per germline. There are 17 residues in the CDR3. V lost 2 bases, J lost 3 bases, and 13 bases stayed unmatched.

The CDR3 DNA follows: TGTGCCAGCAGGGAGACAGGGACCGGGGAGCTGTTTTTT. Protein: CASRETGTGELFF. The genes are TRBV6-5 and TRBJ2-2; 7 nucleotides match TRBD1. The germline gives CDR1 MNHEY, CDR2 SVGAGI. The CDR3 runs 13 residues. V lost 6 bases to trimming and J lost 5 bases; unmatched junction nucleotides: 3.

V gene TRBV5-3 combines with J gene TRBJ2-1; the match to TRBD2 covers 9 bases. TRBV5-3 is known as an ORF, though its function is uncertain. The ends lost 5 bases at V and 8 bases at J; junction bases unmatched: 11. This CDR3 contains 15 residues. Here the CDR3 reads CARRNEGLASHEQFF. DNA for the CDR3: TGTGCCAGAAGGAACGAGGGACTAGCTAGCCATGAGCAGTTCTTC.

DNA of the CDR3: TGCGCCAGCAACCTGGGTTTAGGGGATGGGGGGGCTTTCTTT. Encoded protein: CASNLGLGDGGAFF. V gene TRBV5-1 combines with J gene TRBJ1-1, with a weak D call TRBD1 (5 bases). Germline V CDR1 and CDR2: SGHRS, YFSETQ. CDR3 size: 14 residues. V gave up 6 bases and J gave up 11 bases, with 23 bases separating them.

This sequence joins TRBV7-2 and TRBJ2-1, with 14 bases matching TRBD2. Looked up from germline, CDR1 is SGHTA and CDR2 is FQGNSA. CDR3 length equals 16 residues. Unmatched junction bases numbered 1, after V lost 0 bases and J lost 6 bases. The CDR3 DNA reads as TGTGCCAGCAGCTTAGCGGGACTAGCGGGAGTCAATGAGCAGTTCTTC. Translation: CASSLAGLAGVNEQFF.

CDR3 DNA: TGTGCCAGCTGGACAGGGAGCAATCAGCCCCAGCATTTT. Protein product: CASWTGSNQPQHF. The gene calls are TRBV28 and TRBJ1-5; 8 positions agree with TRBD1. This CDR3 is 13 amino acids long. The V gene end was trimmed by 8 bases and the J gene end by 1 base; junction bases not matched to a gene: 1. Germline V gene lookup returns CDR1 MDHEN and CDR2 SYDVKM.

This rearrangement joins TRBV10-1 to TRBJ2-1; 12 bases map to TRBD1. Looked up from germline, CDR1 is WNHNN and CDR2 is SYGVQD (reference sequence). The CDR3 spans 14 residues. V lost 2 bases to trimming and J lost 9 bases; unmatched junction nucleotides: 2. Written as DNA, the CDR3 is TGCGCCAGCAGTGAGATGGGACAGGGGGCTGAGCAGTTCTTC. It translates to CASSEMGQGAEQFF.

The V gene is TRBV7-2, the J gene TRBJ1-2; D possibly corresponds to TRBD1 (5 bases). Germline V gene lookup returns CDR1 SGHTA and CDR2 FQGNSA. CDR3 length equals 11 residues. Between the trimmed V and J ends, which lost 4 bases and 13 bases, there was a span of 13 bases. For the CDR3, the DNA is TGTGCCAGCAGCTCGACAGATCTGAGCACCTTC. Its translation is CASSSTDLSTF.

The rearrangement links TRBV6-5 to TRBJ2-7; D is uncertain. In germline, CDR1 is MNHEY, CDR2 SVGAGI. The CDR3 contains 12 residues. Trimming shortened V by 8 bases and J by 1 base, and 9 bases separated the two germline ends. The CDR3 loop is CASGRVSYEQYF. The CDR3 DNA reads TGTGCCAGCGGGCGCGTTTCCTACGAGCAGTACTTC.

The CDR3 loop is CASRLPGAYEQYF. CDR3 nucleotide sequence: TGTGCCAGCAGGTTGCCAGGGGCATACGAGCAGTACTTC. The chain couples TRBV27 to TRBJ2-7, with D possibly being TRBD1 (6 bases). The V gene lost 6 bases and the J gene lost 4 bases, with 13 bases spanning the gap. The germline V gene has CDR1 MNHEY and CDR2 SMNVEV (reference sequence). This CDR3 region has 13 residues.

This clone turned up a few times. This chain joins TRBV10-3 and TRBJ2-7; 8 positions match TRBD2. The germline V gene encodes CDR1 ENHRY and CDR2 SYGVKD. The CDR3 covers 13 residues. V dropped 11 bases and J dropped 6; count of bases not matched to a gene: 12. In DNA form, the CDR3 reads TGTGCCGCCCGACTAGCGTCCACTGCCGAGCAGTACTTC. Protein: CAARLASTAEQYF.

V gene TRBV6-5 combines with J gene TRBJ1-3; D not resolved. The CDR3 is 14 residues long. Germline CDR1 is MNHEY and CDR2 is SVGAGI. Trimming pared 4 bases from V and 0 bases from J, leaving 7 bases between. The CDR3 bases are TGTGCCAGCAGTTCCGTTCTCTCTGGAAACACCATATATTTT. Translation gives CASSSVLSGNTIYF.

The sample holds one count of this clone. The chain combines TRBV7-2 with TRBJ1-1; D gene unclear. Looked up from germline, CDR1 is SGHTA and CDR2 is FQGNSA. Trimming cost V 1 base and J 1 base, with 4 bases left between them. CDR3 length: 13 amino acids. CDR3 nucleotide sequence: TGTGCCAGCAGCTTAGATCAGAACACTGAAGCTTTCTTT. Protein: CASSLDQNTEAFF.

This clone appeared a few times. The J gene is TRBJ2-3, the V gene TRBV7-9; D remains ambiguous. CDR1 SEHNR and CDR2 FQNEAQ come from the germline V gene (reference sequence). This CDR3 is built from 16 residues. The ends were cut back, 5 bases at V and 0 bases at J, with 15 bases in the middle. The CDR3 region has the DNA TGTGCCAGCAGCCGATTGACATCCCCTAGCACAGATACGCAGTATTTT. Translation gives CASSRLTSPSTDTQYF.

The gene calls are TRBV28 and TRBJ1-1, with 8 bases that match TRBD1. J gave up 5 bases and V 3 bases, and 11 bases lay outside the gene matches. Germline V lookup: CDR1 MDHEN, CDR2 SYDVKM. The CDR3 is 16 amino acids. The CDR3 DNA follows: TGTGCCAGCAGTTTGGACAGGGCCCGCGTATGGACTGAAGCTTTCTTT. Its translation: CASSLDRARVWTEAFF. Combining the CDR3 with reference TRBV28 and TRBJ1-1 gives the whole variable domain DVKVTQSSRYLVKRTGEKVFLECVQDMDHENMFWYRQDPGLGLRLIYFSYDVKMKEKGDIPEGYSVSREKKERFSLILESASTNQTSMYLCASSLDRARVWTEAFFGQGTRLTVV.

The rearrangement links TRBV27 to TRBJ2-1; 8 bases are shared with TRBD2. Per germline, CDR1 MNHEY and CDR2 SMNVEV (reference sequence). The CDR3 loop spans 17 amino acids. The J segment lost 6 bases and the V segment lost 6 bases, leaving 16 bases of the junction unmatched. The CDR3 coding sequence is TGTGCCAGCAGCCCCAACCGCCGCCTAGCGGGTAGCAATGAGCAGTTCTTC. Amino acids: CASSPNRRLAGSNEQFF.